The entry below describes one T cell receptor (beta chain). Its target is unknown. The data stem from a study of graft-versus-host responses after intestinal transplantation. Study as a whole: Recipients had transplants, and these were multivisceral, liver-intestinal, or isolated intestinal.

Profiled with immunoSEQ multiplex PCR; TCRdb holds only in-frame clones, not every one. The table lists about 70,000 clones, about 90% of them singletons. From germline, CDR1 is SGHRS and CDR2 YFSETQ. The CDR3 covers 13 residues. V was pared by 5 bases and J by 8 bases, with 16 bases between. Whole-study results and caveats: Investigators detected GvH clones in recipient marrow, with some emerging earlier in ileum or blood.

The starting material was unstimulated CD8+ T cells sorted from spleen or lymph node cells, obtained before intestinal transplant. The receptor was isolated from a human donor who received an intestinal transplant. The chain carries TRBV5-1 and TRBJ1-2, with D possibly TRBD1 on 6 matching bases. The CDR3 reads CASSEGHDGGYTF. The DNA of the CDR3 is TGCGCCAGCAGTGAGGGACACGACGGCGGCTACACCTTC. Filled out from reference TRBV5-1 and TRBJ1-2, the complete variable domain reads KAGVTQTPRYLIKTRGQQVTLSCSPISGHRSVSWYQQTPGQGLQFLFEYFSETQRNKGNFPGRFSGRQFSNSRSEMNVSTLELGDSALYLCASSEGHDGGYTFGSGTRLTVV.